One T cell receptor (beta chain) is described in this entry. The entry originates in a study of blood T cell repertoires in COVID-19. This CDR3 region has 13 residues. The V gene's germline CDR1 is LNHDA and CDR2 SQIVND (reference sequence). V gave up 6 bases and J gave up 8 bases; unmatched junction bases: 9. Assay: immunoSEQ multiplex PCR; the TCRdb copy retains only in-frame clones and omits some. This table holds about 410,000 clones, over 85% found once. The source material was PBMCs or T cells enriched from blood (not recorded which). The rearrangement uses TRBV19 and TRBJ1-1; 7 bases line up with TRBD1. This receptor was taken from a woman in her 30s who had recovered from COVID-19. For the CDR3, the DNA is TGTGCCAGTAGGCCTACAGGGGTGTTCGAAGCTTTCTTT. The encoded protein is CASRPTGVFEAFF.